This paragraph covers one T cell receptor (beta chain) sequence. Its antigen remains unknown. The sample comes from a study of cytomegalovirus exposure and HLA in healthy donors. Study-level results: Overall, 164 TCR beta chains were annotated as cytomegalovirus-associated. Analysis was carried out at a later point, and it linked a missense DCLRE1C variant to TCR beta V- and J-gene trimming. Three chains linked to CMV were shown in vitro to be specific for CMV antigens.

The PCR had 60 Vbeta and 13 Jbeta primers. The repertoire was sequenced with immunoSEQ multiplex PCR; TCRdb's copy has only in-frame clones and lacks some. In the table there are roughly 130,000 clones, about three quarters of which are singletons. The CMV serostatus of this donor was not recorded. V lost 7 bases and J lost 2; bases outside the gene matches: 6. CDR3 size: 16 residues. The V gene's germline CDR1 is LNHDA and CDR2 SQIVND (reference sequence). The rearrangement links TRBV19 to TRBJ2-6; TRBD2 matches 9 bases. This receptor was taken from a human donor in good health. Sequenced input: PBMCs. CDR3 sequence: CASKLAGTAGANVLTF. DNA of the CDR3: TGTGCCAGTAAACTAGCGGGTACTGCTGGGGCCAACGTCCTGACTTTC. Full variable domain (rest looked up from reference TRBV19 and TRBJ2-6): DGGITQSPKYLFRKEGQNVTLSCEQNLNHDAMYWYRQDPGQGLRLIYYSQIVNDFQKGDIAEGYSVSREKKESFPLTVTSAQKNPTAFYLCASKLAGTAGANVLTFGAGSRLTVL.